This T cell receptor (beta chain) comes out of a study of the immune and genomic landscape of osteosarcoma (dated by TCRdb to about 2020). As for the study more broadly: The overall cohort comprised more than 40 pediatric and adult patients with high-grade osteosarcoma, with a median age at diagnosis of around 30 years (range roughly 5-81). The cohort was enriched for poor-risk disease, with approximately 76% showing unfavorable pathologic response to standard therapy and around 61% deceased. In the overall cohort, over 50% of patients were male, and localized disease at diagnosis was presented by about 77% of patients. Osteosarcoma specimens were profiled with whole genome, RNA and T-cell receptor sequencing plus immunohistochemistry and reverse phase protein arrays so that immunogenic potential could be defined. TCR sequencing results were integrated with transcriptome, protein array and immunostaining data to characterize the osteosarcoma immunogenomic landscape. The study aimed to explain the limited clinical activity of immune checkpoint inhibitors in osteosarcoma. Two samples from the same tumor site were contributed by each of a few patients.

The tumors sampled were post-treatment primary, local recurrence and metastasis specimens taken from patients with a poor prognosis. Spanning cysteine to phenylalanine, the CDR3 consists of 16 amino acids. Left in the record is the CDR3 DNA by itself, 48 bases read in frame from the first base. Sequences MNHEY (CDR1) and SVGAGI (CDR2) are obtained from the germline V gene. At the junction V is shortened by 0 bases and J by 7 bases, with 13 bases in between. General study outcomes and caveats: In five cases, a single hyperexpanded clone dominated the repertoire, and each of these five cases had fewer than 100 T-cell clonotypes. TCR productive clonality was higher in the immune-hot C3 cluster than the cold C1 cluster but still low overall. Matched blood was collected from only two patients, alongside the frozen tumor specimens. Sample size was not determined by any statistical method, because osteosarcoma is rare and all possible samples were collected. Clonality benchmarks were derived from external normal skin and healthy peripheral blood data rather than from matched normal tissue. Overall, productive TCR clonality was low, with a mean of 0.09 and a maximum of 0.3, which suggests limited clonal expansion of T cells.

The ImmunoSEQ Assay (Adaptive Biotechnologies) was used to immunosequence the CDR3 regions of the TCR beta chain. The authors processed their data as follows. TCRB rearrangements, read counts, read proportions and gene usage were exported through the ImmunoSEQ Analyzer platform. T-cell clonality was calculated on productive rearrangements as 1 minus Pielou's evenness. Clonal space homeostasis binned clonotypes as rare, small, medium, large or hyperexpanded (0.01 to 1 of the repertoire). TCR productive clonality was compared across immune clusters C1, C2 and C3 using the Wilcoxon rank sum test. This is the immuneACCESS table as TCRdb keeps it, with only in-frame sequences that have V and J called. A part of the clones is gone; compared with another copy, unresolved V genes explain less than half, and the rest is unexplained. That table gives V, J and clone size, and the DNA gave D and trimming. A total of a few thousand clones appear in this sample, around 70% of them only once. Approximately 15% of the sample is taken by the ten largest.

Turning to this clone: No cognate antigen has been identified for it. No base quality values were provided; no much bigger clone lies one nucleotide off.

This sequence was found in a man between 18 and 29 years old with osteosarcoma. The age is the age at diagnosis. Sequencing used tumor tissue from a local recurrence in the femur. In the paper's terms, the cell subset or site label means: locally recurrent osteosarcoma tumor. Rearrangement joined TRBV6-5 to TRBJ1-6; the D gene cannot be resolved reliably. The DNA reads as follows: TGTGCCAGCAGTTACTCGAAGACGGCGGGGAATTCACCCCTCCACTTT. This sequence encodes CASSYSKTAGNSPLHF.